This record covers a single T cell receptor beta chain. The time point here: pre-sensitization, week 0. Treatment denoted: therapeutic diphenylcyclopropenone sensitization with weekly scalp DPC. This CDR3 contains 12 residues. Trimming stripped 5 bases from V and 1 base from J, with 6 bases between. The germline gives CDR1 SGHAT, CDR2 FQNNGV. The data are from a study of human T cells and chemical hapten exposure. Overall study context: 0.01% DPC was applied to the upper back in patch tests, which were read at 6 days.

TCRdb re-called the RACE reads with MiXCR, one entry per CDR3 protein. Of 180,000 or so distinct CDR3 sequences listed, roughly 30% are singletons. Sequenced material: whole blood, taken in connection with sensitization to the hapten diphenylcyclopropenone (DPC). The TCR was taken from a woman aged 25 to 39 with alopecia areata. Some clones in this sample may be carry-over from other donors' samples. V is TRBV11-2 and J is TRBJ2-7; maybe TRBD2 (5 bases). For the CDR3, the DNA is TGTGCCAGCAGCACTAGGTCCTACGAGCAGTACTTC. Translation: CASSTRSYEQYF.